The 15 T cell receptor beta chains below come from one sample, sequenced in a study of long-term antiretroviral therapy in people with HIV. An immunoSEQ assay, version v3.0, was performed at survey level. Using immunoSEQ multiplex PCR, the repertoire was profiled, and TCRdb retains in-frame clones only, with some absent. This table holds 25,000 to 30,000 clones, around 79% found once. Sequenced here: unsorted PBMCs, sampled 1.1 years before starting antiretroviral therapy. All receptors derive from a woman in her thirties with HIV.

The chain links TRBV7-2 to TRBJ2-1, with D unresolved. CDR3 length: 13 amino acids. The germline V gene encodes CDR1 SGHTA and CDR2 FQGNSA. V lost 8 bases and J 8 bases, leaving 16 bases between the germline ends. CDR3 DNA: TGTGCCAGCTTCACACCTTTGCAAGATGAGCAGTTCTTC. Protein: CASFTPLQDEQFF.

V and J are TRBV18 and TRBJ1-1; TRBD1 agrees at 7 bases. Germline CDR1 is KGHSH and CDR2 is LQKENI. V lost 3 bases to trimming and J lost 1 base; unmatched junction nucleotides: 5. This CDR3 is 15 amino acids long. CDR3 DNA sequence: TGTGCCAGCTCACCCCAGGACAGGCCGAACACTGAAGCTTTCTTT. It specifies CASSPQDRPNTEAFF.

V gene TRBV5-1 combines with J gene TRBJ2-1; D perhaps matches TRBD2 (6 bases). The germline V gene encodes CDR1 SGHRS and CDR2 YFSETQ. V lost 4 bases, J lost 6 bases, and 14 bases lay in between. The length of the CDR3 is 14 residues. The CDR3 nucleotides read TGCGCCAGCAGCCCCCAGGTGGGAGGCAATGAGCAGTTCTTC. It encodes CASSPQVGGNEQFF. Full variable domain (outside the CDR3, taken from reference TRBV5-1 and TRBJ2-1): KAGVTQTPRYLIKTRGQQVTLSCSPISGHRSVSWYQQTPGQGLQFLFEYFSETQRNKGNFPGRFSGRQFSNSRSEMNVSTLELGDSALYLCASSPQVGGNEQFFGPGTRLTVL.

The chain is built from TRBV13 and TRBJ2-7; TRBD1 agrees at 8 bases. There are 14 residues in the CDR3. The germline V gene has CDR1 PRHDT and CDR2 FYEKMQ (reference sequence). Trimming took 1 base from V and 3 from J; bases not matched to a gene: 2. In DNA form, the CDR3 reads TGTGCCAGCAGCTTAGTAGGACAGGGCTACGAGCAGTACGTC. Its protein product is CASSLVGQGYEQYV.

This chain uses TRBV19 with TRBJ1-5; 8 positions agree with TRBD1. The junction had 13 bases not matched to a gene; V was cut back by 9 bases and J by 6 bases. The CDR3 has 15 residues. Germline assignment: CDR1 LNHDA and CDR2 SQIVND (reference sequence). CDR3: CASARTGLIGQPQHF. CDR3 coding DNA: TGTGCCAGCGCCCGGACAGGGTTAATAGGTCAGCCCCAGCATTTT.

The chain combines TRBV7-7 with TRBJ1-5; 9 nucleotides line up with TRBD1. Germline V gene data show CDR1 as SSHAT and CDR2 as FNYEAQ (reference sequence). Trimming at V came to 5 bases and at J to 5 bases, leaving 1 base not matched to a gene. This CDR3 region has 13 residues. This CDR3 is CASSRDRDQPQHF. The CDR3 coding sequence is TGTGCCAGCAGCCGGGACAGGGATCAGCCCCAGCATTTT.

V is TRBV10-3 and J is TRBJ2-5, with D uncertain. Germline lookup yields CDR1 ENHRY and CDR2 SYGVKD. Trimming shortened V by 6 bases and J by 2 bases, and 13 bases separated the two germline ends. This CDR3 is 14 amino acids long. CDR3: CAIRETSGQETQYF. The CDR3 DNA follows: TGTGCCATCAGGGAGACTTCAGGACAAGAGACCCAGTACTTC.

This rearrangement joins TRBV7-8 to TRBJ2-7; 12 bases fit TRBD2. Germline V gene data show CDR1 as SGHVS and CDR2 as FQNEAQ. The CDR3 length is 17 residues. Trimming took 1 base from V and 4 from J; bases not matched to a gene: 8. The CDR3 loop is CASSLEPSGGAGYEQYF. In nucleotides, the CDR3 is TGTGCCAGCAGCTTAGAACCTAGCGGGGGGGCCGGATACGAGCAGTACTTC.

The V call is TRBV11-1, the J call TRBJ2-5; 13 bases are shared with TRBD2. Germline CDR1 reads SGHAT; CDR2 reads FQDESV (reference sequence). Trimming removed 5 bases from V and 5 bases from J; junction bases left unmatched: 11. This CDR3 has 17 residues. For the CDR3, the DNA is TGTGCCAGCAGCCAGGGACTAGCGGGGAAAAGGGTGGAGACCCAGTACTTC. Its protein is CASSQGLAGKRVETQYF.

The chain couples TRBV29-1 to TRBJ1-1; D is undetermined. From germline, CDR1 is SQVTM and CDR2 ANQGSEA. The CDR3 runs 13 residues. V lost 7 bases and J lost 2, with 14 bases in between. Here the CDR3 reads CSAPLGENTEAFF. The CDR3 DNA reads as TGCAGCGCCCCCCTTGGGGAAAACACTGAAGCTTTCTTT. Complete variable domain (other parts from reference TRBV29-1 and TRBJ1-1): SAVISQKPSRDICQRGTSLTIQCQVDSQVTMMFWYRQQPGQSLTLIATANQGSEATYESGFVIDKFPISRPNLTFSTLTVSNMSPEDSSIYLCSAPLGENTEAFFGQGTRLTVV.

The rearrangement uses TRBV19 and TRBJ1-3, with D uncertain. Germline V gene data show CDR1 as LNHDA and CDR2 as SQIVND (reference sequence). The CDR3 contains 13 residues. Trimming took 9 bases from V and 0 from J, leaving 9 bases between them. Here the CDR3 DNA reads TGTGCCAGCGCCCAGGTCTCTGGAAACACCATATATTTT. It is translated as CASAQVSGNTIYF.

This clone was seen a handful of times. The V and J genes are TRBV10-3 and TRBJ1-2, with TRBD1 identical over 7 bases. The CDR3 is 13 residues long. V lost 6 bases to trimming and J lost 4 bases; unmatched junction nucleotides: 5. Germline V gives CDR1 ENHRY, CDR2 SYGVKD. Here the CDR3 reads CAIRGTAVYGYTF. The CDR3 DNA reads as TGTGCCATCAGAGGGACAGCCGTCTATGGCTACACCTTC.

The chain couples TRBV6-1 to TRBJ1-5; D uncertain. From germline, CDR1 is MNHNS and CDR2 SASEGT. V lost 5 bases and J 9 bases, leaving 11 bases between the germline ends. This CDR3 spans 12 amino acids. The CDR3 DNA is TGTGCCAGCAGTCCCCGAGATTGGCCCCAGCATTTT. Protein sequence: CASSPRDWPQHF.

This chain links TRBV28 with TRBJ2-7, with 8 nucleotides matching TRBD1. CDR1 MDHEN and CDR2 SYDVKM come from the germline V gene. The CDR3 has 17 residues. The V segment lost 1 base and the J segment 1 base; nucleotides outside the gene matches: 9. CDR3 in amino acids: CASSLFQGQGQSYEQYF. For the CDR3, the DNA is TGTGCCAGCAGTTTATTCCAAGGACAGGGACAATCCTACGAGCAGTACTTC.

The chain combines TRBV2 with TRBJ2-5, with 16 bases lining up with TRBD2. The germline V gene has CDR1 SNHLY and CDR2 FYNNEI. The CDR3 consists of 16 residues. Trimming took 6 bases from V and 7 from J; bases not matched to a gene: 8. For the CDR3, the DNA is TGTGCCAGCAGGCCTGGGACTAGCGGGGGGGTTGGGACCCAGTACTTC. It translates to CASRPGTSGGVGTQYF.